Below are 20 T cell receptor beta chains sequenced from a single sample in a study of CD8 T cells in ankylosing spondylitis. The study's findings and limits: Ankylosing spondylitis blood appeared to carry a characteristic TCR beta motif of roughly eight highly homologous variants.

TCRdb itself ran the 5' RACE reads through MiXCR, one entry per CDR3 protein. Here the sample spans around 390,000 distinct CDR3 sequences, approximately 20% being singletons. Their antigen targets remain unknown. The material sequenced was blood, either unsorted or a sorted T cell fraction (not recorded which). The receptor set was obtained from a male donor with ankylosing spondylitis.

This clonotype was seen only a few times. The rearrangement joins TRBV3-1 to TRBJ2-4, with TRBD1 matching over 7 bases. The CDR3 sequence is 15 residues long. CDR1 is LGHDT, CDR2 YNNKEL, per germline (reference sequence). Germline trimming cut 4 bases from V and 6 bases from J; bases unmatched to any gene: 9. This CDR3 is CASSPQGVPGNIQYF. The CDR3 nucleotides are TGTGCCAGCAGCCCGCAGGGGGTCCCGGGAAACATTCAGTACTTC.

Here the CDR3 DNA reads TGCGCCAGCAGCAATAGCGGGACGAACACCGGGGAGCTGTTTTTT. Translated, it gives CASSNSGTNTGELFF. The rearrangement links TRBV5-1 to TRBJ2-2; TRBD2 agrees at 8 bases. Germline V lookup: CDR1 SGHRS, CDR2 YFSETQ. V shed 4 bases and J 0 bases; nucleotides not matched to a gene: 2. The CDR3 is 15 residues long.

This rearrangement joins TRBV7-9 to TRBJ2-1, with 7 bases aligning to TRBD1. V was clipped by 5 bases and J by 2 bases; unmatched bases: 9. The CDR3 has 16 residues. Germline CDR1 SEHNR, CDR2 FQNEAQ (reference sequence). CDR3 nucleotides: TGTGCCAGCAGCACTACCGGGACAGTTGCCTACAATGAGCAGTTCTTC. Translation: CASSTTGTVAYNEQFF. Supplemented by reference TRBV7-9 and TRBJ2-1, the full variable domain reads DTGVSQNPRHKITKRGQNVTFRCDPISEHNRLYWYRQTLGQGPEFLTYFQNEAQLEKSRLLSDRFSAERPKGSFSTLEIQRTEQGDSAMYLCASSTTGTVAYNEQFFGPGTRLTVL.

The rearrangement links TRBV6-5 to TRBJ1-5; D unresolved. Per the germline V gene, CDR1 is MNHEY and CDR2 is SVGAGI. This CDR3 comprises 14 residues. Deletions cut 2 bases from V and 9 bases from J, with 14 bases between. The CDR3 here is CASSYGDGVRPQHF. The CDR3 coding sequence is TGTGCCAGCAGTTACGGTGACGGGGTTAGGCCCCAGCATTTT.

The rearrangement uses TRBV29-1 and TRBJ2-5; D is possibly TRBD1 (5 bases). Germline CDR1 is SQVTM and CDR2 is ANQGSEA. CDR3 length: 11 amino acids. V was trimmed by 7 bases and J by 1 base, leaving 7 bases between them. The CDR3 spells CSAQAQETQYF. The CDR3 DNA reads as TGCAGCGCACAGGCCCAAGAGACCCAGTACTTC. Full variable domain (missing parts from reference TRBV29-1 and TRBJ2-5): SAVISQKPSRDICQRGTSLTIQCQVDSQVTMMFWYRQQPGQSLTLIATANQGSEATYESGFVIDKFPISRPNLTFSTLTVSNMSPEDSSIYLCSAQAQETQYFGPGTRLLVL.

The rearrangement uses TRBV24-1 and TRBJ2-3; 8 bases map to TRBD2. Germline V CDR1 and CDR2: KGHDR, SFDVKD. This CDR3 region has 13 residues. Losses at the gene ends were 5 bases for V and 9 bases for J; bases not matched to a gene: 6. CDR3 residues: CATSAGGPYTQYF. CDR3 DNA sequence: TGTGCCACCAGTGCGGGGGGGCCTTACACGCAGTATTTT.

The chain has TRBV27 and TRBJ1-2, with 11 bases aligning to TRBD1. V trimming: 5 bases; J trimming: 7 bases; junction bases outside the gene matches: 9. The germline V gene encodes CDR1 MNHEY and CDR2 SMNVEV (reference sequence). This CDR3 comprises 15 residues. CDR3 in DNA: TGTGCCAGCAGTACTCCGGGACAGGGGGTTATTGGCTACACCTTC. Protein sequence: CASSTPGQGVIGYTF.

The CDR3 DNA sequence: TGTGCCAGCAGTGAAAATGGCAGGGACGAGCAGTACTTC. This sequence encodes CASSENGRDEQYF. This chain uses TRBV2 with TRBJ2-7, with a tentative D call TRBD1 (5 bases). Trimming removed 2 bases at V and 5 bases at J, with 10 bases between. There are 13 residues in the CDR3. The germline gives CDR1 SNHLY, CDR2 FYNNEI.

J is TRBJ1-1 and V is TRBV18, with D uncertain. Trimming took off 3 bases at V and 1 base at J, with 9 bases between the two ends. CDR1 KGHSH and CDR2 LQKENI come from the germline V gene. The CDR3 covers 14 residues. CDR3 DNA: TGTGCCAGCTCACCTCAGGCAACGAACACTGAAGCTTTCTTT. Its translation is CASSPQATNTEAFF.

A word on this clonotype: One end of the junction does not line up with germline, which may come from a read error. The rearrangement joins TRBV29-1 to TRBJ2-2; D possibly corresponds to TRBD2 (7 bases). Germline loops: CDR1 SQVTM, CDR2 ANQGSEA. This CDR3 comprises 15 residues. The CDR3 sequence: CSVEGGESRTGELFF. CDR3 DNA: TGCAGCGTGGAAGGGGGGGAGAGTCGCACCGGGGAGCTGTTTTTT.

The DNA of the CDR3 is TGTGCCACCAGCAGAGATCGGCCCCAGCGAAATGGCTACACCTTC. It translates to CATSRDRPQRNGYTF. The chain couples TRBV15 to TRBJ1-2; D remains ambiguous. V was pared by 0 bases and J by 6 bases, with 14 bases between. The CDR3 loop spans 15 amino acids. The germline gives CDR1 LNHNV, CDR2 YYDKDF (reference sequence).

Only a few counts were recorded for this clonotype. The chain uses TRBV12-3 or TRBV12-4 and TRBJ2-1; 10 nucleotides align to TRBD2. CDR3 length: 15 amino acids. J was trimmed by 7 bases and V by 8 bases; bases with no gene match: 11. For the CDR3, the DNA is TGTGCCAGCTCCTTCAACGGACTAGCGGAGAATGAGCAGTTCTTC. It is translated as CASSFNGLAENEQFF.

The chain joins TRBV14 to TRBJ2-5, with a possible D match to TRBD2 (6 bases). Per the germline V gene, CDR1 is SGHDN and CDR2 is FVKESK. V was clipped by 1 base and J by 2 bases, with 17 bases between them. This CDR3 contains 17 residues. This CDR3 reads CASSQVISGPFQETQYF. The CDR3 DNA reads as TGTGCCAGCAGCCAAGTCATTAGCGGACCGTTTCAAGAGACCCAGTACTTC.

This clonotype was recorded a few times. The chain carries TRBV20-1 and TRBJ1-1; no clear D gene. This CDR3 spans 14 amino acids. Per the germline V gene, CDR1 is DFQATT and CDR2 is SNEGSKA (reference sequence). Trimming cost V 5 bases and J 1 base, with 14 bases left between them. The CDR3 region has the DNA TGCAGTGCTGGCCTAAGGCTGCCGAACACTGAAGCTTTCTTT. This encodes CSAGLRLPNTEAFF.

V gene TRBV12-3 or TRBV12-4 combines with J gene TRBJ2-3, with 12 bases fitting TRBD2. CDR3 size: 15 residues. The junction had 8 bases not matched to a gene; V was cut back by 7 bases and J by 6 bases. CDR3 sequence reads: CASIKTSGSPDTQYF. The CDR3 nucleotides are TGTGCCAGCATTAAGACTAGCGGGAGCCCCGATACGCAGTATTTT.

The rearrangement uses TRBV7-9 and TRBJ1-6, with 9 bases that match TRBD1. CDR3 length: 15 residues. Trimming took 5 bases from V and 7 from J; bases not matched to a gene: 6. Germline CDR1 is SEHNR and CDR2 is FQNEAQ (reference sequence). The DNA for the CDR3 is TGTGCCAGCAGCCCAGGGACAGGGAGGAATTCACCCCTCCACTTT. This gives the protein CASSPGTGRNSPLHF.

This clonotype was found a few times. V is TRBV6-5 and J is TRBJ2-7; D unresolved. The CDR3 has 12 amino acids. Germline CDR1 MNHEY, CDR2 SVGAGI. The V and J ends lost 2 bases and 7 bases respectively, with 9 bases between them. In DNA form, the CDR3 reads TGTGCCAGCAGTTACCGAGGTACGGAGCAGTACTTC. Protein product: CASSYRGTEQYF.

V usage is TRBV9 and J usage is TRBJ2-2; D is undetermined. Trimming removed 0 bases at V and 4 bases at J, with 4 bases between. The CDR3 is 13 amino acids. Germline V gene lookup returns CDR1 SGDLS and CDR2 YYNGEE. CDR3: CASSVVTTGELFF. The CDR3 nucleotides read TGTGCCAGCAGCGTAGTGACCACCGGGGAGCTGTTTTTT.

This clonotype turned up a few times. J is TRBJ2-2 and V is TRBV12-3 or TRBV12-4, with 9 bases aligning to TRBD1. This CDR3 has 14 residues. V lost 5 bases to trimming and J lost 7 bases; unmatched junction nucleotides: 5. The CDR3 DNA reads as TGTGCCAGCAGTGAACAGGGGGCGGGCGGGGAGCTGTTTTTT. Protein sequence: CASSEQGAGGELFF.

V gene TRBV29-1 combines with J gene TRBJ1-2; D is unclear. Germline V CDR1 and CDR2: SQVTM, ANQGSEA. The CDR3 is made up of 13 amino acids. Between the trimmed V and J ends, which lost 1 base and 0 bases, there was a span of 6 bases. The CDR3: CSVEGSPNYGYTF. DNA of the CDR3: TGCAGCGTTGAAGGTAGTCCTAACTATGGCTACACCTTC. The full variable domain, in which reference TRBV29-1 and TRBJ1-2 provide the parts outside the CDR3, is SAVISQKPSRDICQRGTSLTIQCQVDSQVTMMFWYRQQPGQSLTLIATANQGSEATYESGFVIDKFPISRPNLTFSTLTVSNMSPEDSSIYLCSVEGSPNYGYTFGSGTRLTVV.